The rows below give T cell receptor beta chains drawn from one sample of a study of T cells in Graves' hyperthyroidism and ophthalmopathy. TCRdb used MiXCR to reprocess the multiplex PCR reads, holding one entry per CDR3 protein. The sample yields approximately 710,000 distinct CDR3 sequences, 15% to 20% seen once. The specimen was blood. The source is a man between 45 and 60 years old with Graves' hyperthyroidism. The conserved cysteine and the conserved F or W are not part of the CDR3 here.

CDR3 | V
ASSSSWTVQADTQY | TRBV28
ASSFQDGRYGYT | TRBV11-2
SAPVRRESYNEQF | TRBV20-1
ASSTRLAGGYEQY | TRBV7-8
ASSFGGGRYT | TRBV11-2
ASLKGGQGEQY | TRBV28
ASRQDRVSQPQH | TRBV28
ASSDEDKSSYEQY | TRBV28
ASSSRTKGVDTQY | TRBV6-5
ASSTRTVNQPQH | TRBV7-2
ASSQVPREGSDTQY | TRBV3-1
ASSQVAGTGQPQH | TRBV11-3
ASDTWDNPYGYT | TRBV14
ASSLGGQMNTEAF | TRBV28
ASSYSGRGTDTQY | TRBV6-5
ASSYTGHRTDTQY | TRBV6-2/TRBV6-3
SARSPGQGLYEQY | TRBV20-1
AWGFDLNQETQY | TRBV30
ATSDLRQGADNEQF | TRBV24-1
ATSDSDRVANTGELF | TRBV24-1
ASSLEGTITDTQY | TRBV5-1
ASSFDPGENNEQF | TRBV28
ATAESVGLYNEQF | TRBV28
AIPNQGLYGYT | TRBV10-3
ASSLMGQLQETQY | TRBV28
ATSREGKTTSTNTQY | TRBV15